This T cell receptor beta chain was captured by sequencing in a study of blood T cell repertoires in COVID-19. Participants were aged about 18 to 100 years from more than 20 US areas. A case of COVID-19 had been met by exposed participants within 2 weeks before study entry. Trimming took 4 bases from V and 0 from J, leaving 10 bases between them. Germline V lookup: CDR1 MNHEY, CDR2 SVGAGI. This CDR3 is built from 16 residues. Clones were sequenced by immunoSEQ multiplex PCR, and TCRdb holds only the in-frame ones, with some missing. The table includes approximately 270,000 clones, around 93% detected once.

The sample consisted of PBMCs or T cells enriched from blood (not recorded which). The clonotype comes from a man aged 40-50 years who had been exposed to COVID-19. This chain joins TRBV6-5 and TRBJ1-6; unclear D gene. The CDR3 DNA reads as TGTGCCAGCAGTTCCGCAGGAAGCTCCTATAATTCACCCCTCCACTTT. This encodes CASSSAGSSYNSPLHF.